Below, one TCR beta chain is given with its context. In germline, CDR1 is ENHRY, CDR2 SYGVKD. V was trimmed by 4 bases and J by 4 bases, leaving 19 bases between them. The CDR3 runs 17 residues. Patients were excluded because of uncontrolled infection, other autoimmune disease, pregnancy or lactation. The data were obtained in a study of T cells in Graves' hyperthyroidism and ophthalmopathy. TCR beta CDR3 sequences were amplified from RNA transcripts. TCR CDR3 regions were first amplified by RT-PCR with HTBI primers. TCRdb used MiXCR to reprocess the multiplex PCR reads, holding one entry per CDR3 protein. Of about 770,000 distinct CDR3 sequences in the sample, around 20% were seen once.

This chain uses TRBV10-3 with TRBJ1-4; D is possibly TRBD1 (5 bases). The sequence derives from a woman in her forties or fifties with Graves' hyperthyroidism that later progressed to Graves' ophthalmopathy. Sequencing was carried out using blood. CDR3 DNA: TGTGCCATCAGTGCCGCGAAGGGACGGCCTCTTAATGAAAAACTGTTTTTT. Its translation: CAISAAKGRPLNEKLFF.